This T cell receptor (beta chain) was profiled in a study of blood T cells in healthy people across ages. This clonotype was counted a few times. With a J-beta primer mix and a sample-barcoded 5' primer, a second PCR ran 7 to 11 cycles. Via MiXCR, TCRdb re-called the 5' RACE reads, giving one row per CDR3 protein. The sample yields 700,000 to 1,000,000 distinct CDR3 sequences, around 42% seen once. Deletions cut 5 bases from V and 2 bases from J, with 14 bases between. The CDR3 extends over 15 amino acids. Looked up from germline, CDR1 is SGHKS and CDR2 is YYEKEE (reference sequence). The TCR was taken from a man aged 60 to 69 in good health. What was sequenced was blood. V and J are TRBV5-5 and TRBJ2-1; D might be TRBD1 or TRBD2, each matching 6 bases. CDR3 sequence: CASSPEGGPYNEQFF. CDR3 bases: TGTGCCAGCAGTCCGGAGGGGGGACCCTACAATGAGCAGTTCTTC. Full variable domain (missing parts from reference TRBV5-5 and TRBJ2-1): DAGVTQSPTHLIKTRGQQVTLRCSPISGHKSVSWYQQVLGQGPQFIFQYYEKEERGRGNFPDRFSARQFPNYSSELNVNALLLGDSALYLCASSPEGGPYNEQFFGPGTRLTVL.